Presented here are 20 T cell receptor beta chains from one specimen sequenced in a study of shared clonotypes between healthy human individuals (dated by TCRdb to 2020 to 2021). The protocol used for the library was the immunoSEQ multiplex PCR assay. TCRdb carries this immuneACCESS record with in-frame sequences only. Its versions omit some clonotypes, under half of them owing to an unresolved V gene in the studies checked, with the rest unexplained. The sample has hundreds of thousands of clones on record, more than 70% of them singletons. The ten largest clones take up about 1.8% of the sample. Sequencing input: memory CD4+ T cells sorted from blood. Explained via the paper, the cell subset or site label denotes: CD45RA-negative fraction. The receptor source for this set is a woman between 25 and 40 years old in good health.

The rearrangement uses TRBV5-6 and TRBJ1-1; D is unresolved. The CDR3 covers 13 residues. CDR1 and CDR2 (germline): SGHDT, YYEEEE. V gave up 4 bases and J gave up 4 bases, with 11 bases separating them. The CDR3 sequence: CASSLHEGTEAFF. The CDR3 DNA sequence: TGTGCCAGCAGCCTTCATGAGGGCACTGAAGCTTTCTTT.

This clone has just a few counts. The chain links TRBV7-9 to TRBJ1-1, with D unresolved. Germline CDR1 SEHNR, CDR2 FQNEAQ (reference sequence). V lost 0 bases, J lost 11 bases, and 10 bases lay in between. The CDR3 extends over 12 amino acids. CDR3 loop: CASSLAERGAFF. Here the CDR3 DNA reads TGTGCCAGCAGCTTAGCGGAGCGGGGTGCTTTCTTT.

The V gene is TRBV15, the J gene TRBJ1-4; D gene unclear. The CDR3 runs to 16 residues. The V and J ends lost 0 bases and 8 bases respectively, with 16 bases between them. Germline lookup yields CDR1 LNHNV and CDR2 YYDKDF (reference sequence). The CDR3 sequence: CATSRERQRTREKLFF. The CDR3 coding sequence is TGTGCCACCAGCAGAGAGAGGCAGAGAACGCGGGAAAAACTGTTTTTT.

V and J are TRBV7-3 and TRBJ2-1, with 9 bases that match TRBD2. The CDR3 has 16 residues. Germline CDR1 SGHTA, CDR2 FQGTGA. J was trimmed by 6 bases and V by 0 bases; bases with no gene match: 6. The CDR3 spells CASSLTGGRAPNEQFF. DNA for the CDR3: TGTGCCAGCAGCTTAACCGGCGGGAGGGCCCCCAATGAGCAGTTCTTC.

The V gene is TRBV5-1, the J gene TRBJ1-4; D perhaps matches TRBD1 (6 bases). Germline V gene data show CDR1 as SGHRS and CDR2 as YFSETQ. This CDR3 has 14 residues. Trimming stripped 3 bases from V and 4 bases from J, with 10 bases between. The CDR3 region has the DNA TGCGCCAGCAGCTGGACAGCCGATAATGAAAAACTGTTTTTT. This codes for CASSWTADNEKLFF.

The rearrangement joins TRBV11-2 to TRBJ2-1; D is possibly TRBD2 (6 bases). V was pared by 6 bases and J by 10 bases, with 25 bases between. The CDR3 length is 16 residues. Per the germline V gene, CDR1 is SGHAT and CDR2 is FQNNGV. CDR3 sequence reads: CASSQTSPSGVKEQFF. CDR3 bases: TGTGCCAGCAGTCAAACCTCGCCCTCGGGGGTCAAGGAGCAGTTCTTC.

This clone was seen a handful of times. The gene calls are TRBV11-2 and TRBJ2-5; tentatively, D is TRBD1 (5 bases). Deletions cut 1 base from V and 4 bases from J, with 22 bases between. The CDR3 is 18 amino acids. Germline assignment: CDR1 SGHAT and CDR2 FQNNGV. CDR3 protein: CASSLVGVGYSGRETQYF. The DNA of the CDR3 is TGTGCCAGCAGCTTAGTAGGGGTTGGCTACTCAGGCCGAGAGACCCAGTACTTC. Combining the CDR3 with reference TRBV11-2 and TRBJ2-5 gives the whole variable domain EAGVAQSPRYKIIEKRQSVAFWCNPISGHATLYWYQQILGQGPKLLIQFQNNGVVDDSQLPKDRFSAERLKGVDSTLKIQPAKLEDSAVYLCASSLVGVGYSGRETQYFGPGTRLLVL.

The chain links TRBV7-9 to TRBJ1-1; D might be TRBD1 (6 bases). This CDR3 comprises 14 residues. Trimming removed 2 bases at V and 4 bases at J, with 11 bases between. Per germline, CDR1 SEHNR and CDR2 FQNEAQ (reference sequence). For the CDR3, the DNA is TGTGCCAGCAGCTTATCAGGGGAGGGCACTGAAGCTTTCTTT. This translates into CASSLSGEGTEAFF.

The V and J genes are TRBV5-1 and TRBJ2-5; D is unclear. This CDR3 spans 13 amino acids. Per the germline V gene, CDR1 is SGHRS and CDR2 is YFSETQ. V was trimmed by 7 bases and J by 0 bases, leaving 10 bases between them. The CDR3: CASSTEYQETQYF. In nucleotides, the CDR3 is TGCGCCAGCTCGACGGAGTACCAAGAGACCCAGTACTTC.

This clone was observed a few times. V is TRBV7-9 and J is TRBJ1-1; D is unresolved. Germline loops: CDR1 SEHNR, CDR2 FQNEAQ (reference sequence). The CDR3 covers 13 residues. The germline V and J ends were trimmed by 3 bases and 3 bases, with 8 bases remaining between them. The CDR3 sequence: CASSFYSDTEAFF. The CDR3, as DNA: TGTGCCAGCAGCTTTTATAGCGACACTGAAGCTTTCTTT.

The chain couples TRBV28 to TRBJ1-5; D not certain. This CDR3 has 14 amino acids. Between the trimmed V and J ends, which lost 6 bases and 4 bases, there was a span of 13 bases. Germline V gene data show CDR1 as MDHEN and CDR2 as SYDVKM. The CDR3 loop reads CASRGSGENQPQHF. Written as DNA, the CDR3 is TGTGCCAGCAGGGGCTCAGGAGAAAATCAGCCCCAGCATTTT.

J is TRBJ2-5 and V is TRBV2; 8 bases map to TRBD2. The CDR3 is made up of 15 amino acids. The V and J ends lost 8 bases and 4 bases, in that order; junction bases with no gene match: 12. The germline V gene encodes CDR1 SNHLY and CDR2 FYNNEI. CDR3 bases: TGTGCCAGCCTCCCCGGGGGGGTATGGGGAGAGACCCAGTACTTC. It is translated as CASLPGGVWGETQYF. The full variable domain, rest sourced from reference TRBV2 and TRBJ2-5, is EPEVTQTPSHQVTQMGQEVILRCVPISNHLYFYWYRQILGQKVEFLVSFYNNEISEKSEIFDDQFSVERPDGSNFTLKIRSTKLEDSAMYFCASLPGGVWGETQYFGPGTRLLVL.

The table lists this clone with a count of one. DNA for the CDR3: TGTGCCAGCAGTGGTGGGCTAGCGGGAGTTGATGAGCAGTTCTTC. It is translated as CASSGGLAGVDEQFF. The rearrangement uses TRBV2 and TRBJ2-1, with 10 bases identical to TRBD2. The CDR3 is 15 residues long. Germline V gives CDR1 SNHLY, CDR2 FYNNEI. V lost 4 bases to trimming and J lost 8 bases; unmatched junction nucleotides: 8.

CDR3 residues: CASSGTKRSNQPQHF. As DNA, the CDR3 is TGCGCCAGCAGCGGGACTAAGAGGAGCAATCAGCCCCAGCATTTT. This sequence joins TRBV10-1 and TRBJ1-5, with a weak D call TRBD1 (5 bases). The CDR3 contains 15 residues. The V and J ends lost 6 bases and 1 base respectively, with 13 bases between them. CDR1 and CDR2 from the germline V gene are WNHNN and SYGVQD (reference sequence).

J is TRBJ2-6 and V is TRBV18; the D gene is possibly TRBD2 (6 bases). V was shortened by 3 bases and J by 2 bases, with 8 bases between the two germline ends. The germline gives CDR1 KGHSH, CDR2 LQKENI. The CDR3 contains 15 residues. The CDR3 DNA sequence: TGTGCCAGCTCACCTTCGGGGGCTGGGGCCAACGTCCTGACTTTC. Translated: CASSPSGAGANVLTF.

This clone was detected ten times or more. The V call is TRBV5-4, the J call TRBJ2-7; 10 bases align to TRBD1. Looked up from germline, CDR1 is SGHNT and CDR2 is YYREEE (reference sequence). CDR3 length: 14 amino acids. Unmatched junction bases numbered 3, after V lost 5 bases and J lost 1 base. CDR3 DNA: TGTGCCAGCAGGACAGGGGGCGCATCCTACGAGCAGTACTTC. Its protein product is CASRTGGASYEQYF.

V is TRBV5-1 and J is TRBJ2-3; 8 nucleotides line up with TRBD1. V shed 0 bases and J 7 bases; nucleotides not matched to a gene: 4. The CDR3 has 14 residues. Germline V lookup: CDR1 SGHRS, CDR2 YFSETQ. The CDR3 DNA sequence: TGCGCCAGCAGCTTGGGGACAGGGAGGAATACGCAGTATTTT. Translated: CASSLGTGRNTQYF. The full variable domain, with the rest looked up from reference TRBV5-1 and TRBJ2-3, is KAGVTQTPRYLIKTRGQQVTLSCSPISGHRSVSWYQQTPGQGLQFLFEYFSETQRNKGNFPGRFSGRQFSNSRSEMNVSTLELGDSALYLCASSLGTGRNTQYFGPGTRLTVL.

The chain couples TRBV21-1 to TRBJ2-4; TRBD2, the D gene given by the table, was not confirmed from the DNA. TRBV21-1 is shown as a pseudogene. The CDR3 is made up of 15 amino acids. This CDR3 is CASSRGSGAKNIQYF. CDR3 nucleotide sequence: TGTGCCAGCAGCAGAGGGTCGGGAGCCAAAAACATTCAGTACTTC.

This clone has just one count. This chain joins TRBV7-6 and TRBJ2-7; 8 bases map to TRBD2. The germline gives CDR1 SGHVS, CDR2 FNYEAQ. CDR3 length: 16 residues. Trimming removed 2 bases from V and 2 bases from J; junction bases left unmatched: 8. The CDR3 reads CASSLYSSGTTYEQYF. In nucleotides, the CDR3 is TGTGCCAGCAGCTTATATAGTAGCGGGACAACCTACGAGCAGTACTTC.

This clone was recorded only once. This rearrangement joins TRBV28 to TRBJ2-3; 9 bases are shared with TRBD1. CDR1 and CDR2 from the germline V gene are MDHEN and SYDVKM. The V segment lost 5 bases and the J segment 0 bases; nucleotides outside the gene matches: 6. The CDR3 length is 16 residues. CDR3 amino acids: CASSNTGGVSTDTQYF. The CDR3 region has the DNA TGTGCCAGCAGTAATACAGGGGGCGTCAGCACAGATACGCAGTATTTT.